This passage covers 4 T cell receptor beta chains from one sample sequenced in a study of OX40 agonist ivuxolimab in advanced cancers. Libraries were prepared by immunoSEQ multiplex PCR; TCRdb keeps only in-frame clonotypes and omits some of them. The sample consists of tens of thousands of clones, about 85% of them appearing once. Sample: CD4+ or CD8+ T cells sorted from blood, taken in a trial of the OX40 agonist ivuxolimab. The source of these receptors is an adult with an advanced solid tumor such as melanoma, head and neck, liver or kidney cancer.

CDR3 sequence: CASSLSPGVRGREGYTF. The CDR3 nucleotides read TGCGCCAGCAGCTTAAGCCCCGGGGTGAGGGGGCGGGAAGGCTACACCTTC. The chain has TRBV5-1 and TRBJ1-2; 7 nucleotides match TRBD1. Germline V gene sequence: CDR1 SGHRS, CDR2 YFSETQ. This CDR3 is 17 amino acids long. With 2 bases clipped from V and 8 bases from J, the junction kept 18 bases outside the gene matches.

V and J are TRBV2 and TRBJ1-6; possibly TRBD1 for D (5 bases). The length of the CDR3 is 14 residues. Germline V gives CDR1 SNHLY, CDR2 FYNNEI. Trimming took 6 bases from V and 6 from J, leaving 12 bases between them. The CDR3 DNA is TGTGCCAGCAGGTTCAGGGTTGGTAATTCACCCCTCCACTTT. Protein: CASRFRVGNSPLHF.

The chain links TRBV11-3 to TRBJ2-5; possible D gene TRBD1, 5 bases. Germline values: CDR1 SGHNT, CDR2 YENEEA. CDR3 length: 13 amino acids. Trimming left V 2 bases short and J 5 bases short, with 9 bases between. The chain's CDR3 is CASSLNRLETQYF. The DNA of the CDR3 is TGTGCCAGCAGCTTAAACAGGTTGGAGACCCAGTACTTC.

Only a few counts were recorded for this clone. This specimen includes other DNA sequences encoding the same CDR3. CDR3 sequence reads: CASSSLGGETQYF. The CDR3 nucleotides are TGCGCCAGCAGCTCTCTAGGAGGAGAGACCCAGTACTTC. The chain recombines TRBV5-1 with TRBJ2-5; possibly TRBD2 for D (5 bases). Germline lookup yields CDR1 SGHRS and CDR2 YFSETQ. Trimming left V 3 bases short and J 4 bases short, with 10 bases between. The CDR3 is made up of 13 amino acids.